The 17 T cell receptor beta chains below all came from one sample that was sequenced in a study of T cell responses to AZD1222 COVID-19 vaccine. Method: immunoSEQ multiplex PCR; TCRdb's copy keeps in-frame clones and lacks some. Of 95,000 to 150,000 clones in the sample, about 89% were seen once. This specimen consisted of peripheral blood, obtained on day 0 of AZD1222 vaccination. These receptors were taken from an adult in good health.

The gene calls are TRBV11-3 and TRBJ2-5, with D possibly TRBD2 on 5 matching bases. Trimming removed 4 bases at V and 5 bases at J, with 11 bases between. The CDR3 has 13 amino acids. Germline CDR1 is SGHNT and CDR2 is YENEEA. The CDR3 nucleotides read TGTGCCAGCAGCTCAAAACGGGGTGAGACCCAGTACTTC. Translation: CASSSKRGETQYF.

The chain combines TRBV6-5 with TRBJ1-2, with D hard to call. V dropped 10 bases and J dropped 8 bases, with 23 bases sitting between them. The V gene's germline CDR1 is MNHEY and CDR2 SVGAGI. The CDR3 contains 14 residues. CDR3 residues: CATKIGGFSVGYTF. The DNA for the CDR3 is TGTGCCACCAAAATTGGAGGCTTTTCTGTCGGCTACACCTTC.

This chain connects TRBV2 to TRBJ1-3; 7 bases fit TRBD1. Germline V gene sequence: CDR1 SNHLY, CDR2 FYNNEI. With 6 bases clipped from V and 4 bases from J, the junction kept 6 bases outside the gene matches. The CDR3 length is 14 residues. CDR3 in amino acids: CASRATGQGNTIYF. The CDR3 DNA sequence: TGTGCCAGCAGGGCGACAGGGCAAGGAAACACCATATATTTT.

The V and J genes are TRBV19 and TRBJ2-7, with D perhaps TRBD2 (6 bases). V was cut by 5 bases and J by 1 base, with 12 bases left in between. From germline, CDR1 is LNHDA and CDR2 SQIVND (reference sequence). CDR3 size: 14 residues. The CDR3 nucleotides read TGTGCCAGTAGTGATAGCGGTAGTTCCTACGAGCAGTACTTC. Protein product: CASSDSGSSYEQYF.

The chain is built from TRBV5-6 and TRBJ2-2; D may be TRBD1 (6 bases). The length of the CDR3 is 15 residues. Trimming took off 4 bases at V and 2 bases at J, with 12 bases between the two ends. Per the germline V gene, CDR1 is SGHDT and CDR2 is YYEEEE. Here the CDR3 DNA reads TGTGCCAGCAGCCAACAGGGACCCAACACCGGGGAGCTGTTTTTT. Residues: CASSQQGPNTGELFF.

This chain links TRBV30 with TRBJ2-3, with D unclear. Germline lookup yields CDR1 GTSNPN and CDR2 SVGIG (reference sequence). V was pared by 0 bases and J by 0 bases, with 4 bases between. CDR3 size: 13 residues. The CDR3 DNA follows: TGTGCCTGGAGTGTACACAGCACAGATACGCAGTATTTT. As protein: CAWSVHSTDTQYF.

The V gene is TRBV10-3, the J gene TRBJ1-1; tentatively, D is TRBD1 (6 bases). Germline CDR1 reads ENHRY; CDR2 reads SYGVKD. V gave up 2 bases and J gave up 2 bases, with 15 bases separating them. The CDR3 is 16 amino acids. Here the CDR3 DNA reads TGTGCCATCAGTGAGGGAGGGGGGCCGGTAAACACTGAAGCTTTCTTT. Protein product: CAISEGGGPVNTEAFF.

This chain connects TRBV11-1 to TRBJ2-4; 8 bases map to TRBD1. Germline loops: CDR1 SGHAT, CDR2 FQDESV (reference sequence). After removal of 4 bases from V and 4 bases from J, the junction contained 3 bases not matched to a gene. The CDR3 loop spans 14 amino acids. CDR3 sequence reads: CASSSRQGKNIQYF. Written as DNA, the CDR3 is TGTGCCAGCAGCTCGAGACAGGGGAAAAACATTCAGTACTTC. Looking up the rest from reference TRBV11-1 and TRBJ2-4 gives the full variable domain: EAEVAQSPRYKITEKSQAVAFWCDPISGHATLYWYRQILGQGPELLVQFQDESVVDDSQLPKDRFSAERLKGVDSTLKIQPAELGDSAMYLCASSSRQGKNIQYFGAGTRLSVL.

This chain links TRBV4-2 with TRBJ2-5, with D hard to call. Trimming cost V 1 base and J 3 bases, with 9 bases left between them. Germline CDR1 LGHNA, CDR2 YNFKEQ. CDR3 length: 14 amino acids. As DNA, the CDR3 is TGTGCCAGCAGCCAAGGACAAATCAAAGAGACCCAGTACTTC. Translating it yields CASSQGQIKETQYF.

V usage is TRBV7-9 and J usage is TRBJ2-1; tentatively, D is TRBD2 (5 bases). The germline CDR1 and CDR2 sequences are SEHNR and FQNEAQ (reference sequence). Trimming shortened V by 3 bases and J by 7 bases, and 19 bases separated the two germline ends. The CDR3 runs to 16 residues. The CDR3 loop is CASSFPRGSVENEQFF. CDR3 nucleotide sequence: TGTGCCAGCAGCTTTCCACGGGGTAGCGTTGAAAATGAGCAGTTCTTC. The full variable domain, completed using reference TRBV7-9 and TRBJ2-1, is DTGVSQNPRHKITKRGQNVTFRCDPISEHNRLYWYRQTLGQGPEFLTYFQNEAQLEKSRLLSDRFSAERPKGSFSTLEIQRTEQGDSAMYLCASSFPRGSVENEQFFGPGTRLTVL.

This chain uses TRBV14 with TRBJ1-2; D not certain. Per the germline V gene, CDR1 is SGHDN and CDR2 is FVKESK. The CDR3 length is 18 residues. V lost 1 base and J lost 3, with 21 bases in between. The CDR3 nucleotides read TGTGCCAGCAGCCAAGCCTCCAAACAGACGCTATTAGACTATGGCTACACCTTC. Translation gives CASSQASKQTLLDYGYTF.

The chain couples TRBV19 to TRBJ2-4, with 8 bases fitting TRBD2. V gave up 8 bases and J gave up 2 bases; unmatched junction bases: 8. The CDR3 covers 15 residues. CDR1 is LNHDA, CDR2 SQIVND, per germline (reference sequence). The CDR3 loop is CASAISGVTKNIQYF. The CDR3 DNA follows: TGTGCCAGTGCTATTAGCGGGGTGACCAAAAACATTCAGTACTTC.

This clone is a singleton in its sample. The V gene is TRBV2, the J gene TRBJ1-5; D call uncertain. The CDR3 has 14 amino acids. The V and J ends lost 9 bases and 3 bases respectively, with 15 bases between them. The germline V gene encodes CDR1 SNHLY and CDR2 FYNNEI. As DNA, the CDR3 is TGTGCCAGTACCGAGTTCCGCGCCAATCAGCCCCAGCATTTT. Translated: CASTEFRANQPQHF.

V usage is TRBV28 and J usage is TRBJ2-7; TRBD2 aligns across 11 bases. The CDR3 covers 14 residues. V lost 6 bases, J lost 9 bases, and 10 bases stayed unmatched. Germline values: CDR1 MDHEN, CDR2 SYDVKM. The CDR3 DNA reads as TGTGCCAGCAGAGATAGCGGGAGGGCCGTCGGGCAGTACTTC. Amino acid sequence: CASRDSGRAVGQYF. The entire variable domain, with the rest obtained from reference TRBV28 and TRBJ2-7, is as follows: DVKVTQSSRYLVKRTGEKVFLECVQDMDHENMFWYRQDPGLGLRLIYFSYDVKMKEKGDIPEGYSVSREKKERFSLILESASTNQTSMYLCASRDSGRAVGQYFGPGTRLTVT.

This chain's CDR3 is CASSLSLQGMNTEAFF. The CDR3 DNA is TGTGCCAGCAGCCTCTCCCTACAGGGCATGAACACTGAAGCTTTCTTT. The rearrangement uses TRBV11-1 and TRBJ1-1; D is perhaps TRBD1 (6 bases). CDR3 length: 16 amino acids. V shed 5 bases and J shed 0 bases, with 16 bases lying between them. The germline CDR1 and CDR2 sequences are SGHAT and FQDESV (reference sequence).

This clone was detected once. This chain connects TRBV5-5 to TRBJ1-1; D gene unclear. This CDR3 comprises 11 residues. Trimming took off 3 bases at V and 1 base at J, with 1 base between the two ends. Germline loops: CDR1 SGHKS, CDR2 YYEKEE (reference sequence). Here the CDR3 reads CASSSNTEAFF. The CDR3, as DNA: TGTGCCAGCAGCTCGAACACTGAAGCTTTCTTT. The whole variable domain, filled in from reference TRBV5-5 and TRBJ1-1, reads DAGVTQSPTHLIKTRGQQVTLRCSPISGHKSVSWYQQVLGQGPQFIFQYYEKEERGRGNFPDRFSARQFPNYSSELNVNALLLGDSALYLCASSSNTEAFFGQGTRLTVV.

Notes on this clone: The sample contains more than one DNA sequence encoding this CDR3. The gene calls are TRBV19 and TRBJ1-1; 9 positions agree with TRBD1. The V segment lost 9 bases and the J segment 0 bases; nucleotides outside the gene matches: 2. CDR1 LNHDA and CDR2 SQIVND come from the germline V gene (reference sequence). The CDR3 is made up of 13 amino acids. Here the CDR3 reads CASRDRVNTEAFF. CDR3 bases: TGTGCCAGCCGGGACAGGGTGAACACTGAAGCTTTCTTT.